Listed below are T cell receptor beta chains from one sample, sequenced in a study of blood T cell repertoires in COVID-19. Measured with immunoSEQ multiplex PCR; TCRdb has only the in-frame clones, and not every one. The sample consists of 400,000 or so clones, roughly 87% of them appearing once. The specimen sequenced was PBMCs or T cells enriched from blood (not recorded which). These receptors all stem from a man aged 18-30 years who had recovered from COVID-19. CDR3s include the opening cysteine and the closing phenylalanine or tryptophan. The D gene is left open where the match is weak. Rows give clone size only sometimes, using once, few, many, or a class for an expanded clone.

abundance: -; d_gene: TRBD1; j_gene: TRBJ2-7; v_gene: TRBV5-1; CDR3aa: CASSPTGVTYEQYF; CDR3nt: TGCGCCAGCAGCCCTACAGGGGTCACTTACGAGCAGTACTTC
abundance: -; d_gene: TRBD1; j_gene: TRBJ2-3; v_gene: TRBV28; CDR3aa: CASSLSGTGTDTQYF; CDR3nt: TGTGCCAGCAGTTTATCCGGGACAGGCACAGATACGCAGTATTTT
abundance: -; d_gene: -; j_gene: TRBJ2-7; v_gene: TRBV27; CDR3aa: CASSYTGRSEQYF; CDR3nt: TGTGCCAGCAGTTATACAGGGAGATCCGAGCAGTACTTC
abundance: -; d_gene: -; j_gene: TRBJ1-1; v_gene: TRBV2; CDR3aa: CASSEGNRANTEAFF; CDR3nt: TGTGCCAGCAGTGAGGGTAACAGGGCAAACACTGAAGCTTTCTTT
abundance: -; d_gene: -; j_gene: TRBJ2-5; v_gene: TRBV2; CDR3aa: CASSDPFGTQYF; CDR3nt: TGTGCCAGCAGTGATCCGTTCGGGACCCAGTACTTC
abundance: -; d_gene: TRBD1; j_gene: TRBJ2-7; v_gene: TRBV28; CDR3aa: CASSFGTATYEQYF; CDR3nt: TGTGCCAGCAGTTTCGGGACAGCAACCTACGAGCAGTACTTC
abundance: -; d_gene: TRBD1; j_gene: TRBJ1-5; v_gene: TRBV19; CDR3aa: CATGAGQGNQPQHF; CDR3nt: TGTGCCACCGGGGCGGGACAGGGGAATCAGCCCCAGCATTTT
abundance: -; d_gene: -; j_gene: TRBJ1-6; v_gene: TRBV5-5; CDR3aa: CASSFRDFAYNSPLHF; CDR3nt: TGTGCCAGCAGCTTTAGAGATTTCGCCTATAATTCACCCCTCCACTTT
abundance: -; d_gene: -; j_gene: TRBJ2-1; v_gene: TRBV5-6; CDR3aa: CASSPHSTGKIFIPGFF; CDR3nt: TGTGCCAGCAGCCCCCACTCAACCGGGAAGATTTTTATTCCGGGGTTCTTC
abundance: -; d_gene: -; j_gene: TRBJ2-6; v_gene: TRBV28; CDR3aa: CASSLQGFGANVLTF; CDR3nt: TGTGCCAGCAGTTTACAGGGGTTCGGGGCCAACGTCCTGACTTTC
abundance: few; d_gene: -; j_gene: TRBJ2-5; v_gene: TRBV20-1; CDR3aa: CSASAPGLGPQETQYF; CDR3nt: TGCAGTGCTAGTGCACCGGGACTGGGCCCCCAAGAGACCCAGTACTTC
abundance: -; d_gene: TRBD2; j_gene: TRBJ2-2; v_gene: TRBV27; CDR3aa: CASSRAGEVTGELFF; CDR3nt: TGTGCCAGCAGTAGAGCGGGAGAGGTCACCGGGGAGCTGTTTTTT
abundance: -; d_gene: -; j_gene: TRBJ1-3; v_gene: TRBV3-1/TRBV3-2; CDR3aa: CASSRGSSGNTIYF; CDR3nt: TGTGCCAGCAGCCGGGGCTCCTCTGGAAACACCATATATTTT
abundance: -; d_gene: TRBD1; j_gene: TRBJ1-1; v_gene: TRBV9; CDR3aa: CASSPGQATNTEAFF; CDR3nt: TGTGCCAGCAGCCCCGGACAGGCGACGAACACTGAAGCTTTCTTT
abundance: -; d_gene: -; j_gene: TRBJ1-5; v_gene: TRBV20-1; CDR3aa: CSASVQASNQPQHF; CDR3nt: TGCAGTGCTAGTGTCCAGGCTAGCAATCAGCCCCAGCATTTT
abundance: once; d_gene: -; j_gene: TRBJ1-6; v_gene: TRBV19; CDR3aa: CASRMGPTSSPLHF; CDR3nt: TGTGCCTCCCGAATGGGCCCAACAAGTTCACCCCTCCACTTT
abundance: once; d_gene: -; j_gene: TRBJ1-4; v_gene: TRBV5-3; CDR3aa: CARSPRGQAELFF; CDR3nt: TGTGCCAGAAGCCCGCGGGGGCAGGCGGAACTGTTTTTT
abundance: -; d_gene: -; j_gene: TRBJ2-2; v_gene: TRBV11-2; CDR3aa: CASSLYMAGELFF; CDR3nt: TGTGCCAGCAGCTTATACATGGCCGGGGAGCTGTTTTTT
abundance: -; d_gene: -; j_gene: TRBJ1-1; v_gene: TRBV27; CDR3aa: CASQSPQSGNTEAFF; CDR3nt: TGTGCCAGCCAGAGCCCTCAGAGCGGGAACACTGAAGCTTTCTTT
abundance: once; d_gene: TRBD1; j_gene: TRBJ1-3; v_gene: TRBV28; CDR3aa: CASSLPGQGWGNTIYF; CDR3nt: TGTGCCAGCAGCCTCCCGGGACAGGGGTGGGGAAACACCATATATTTT